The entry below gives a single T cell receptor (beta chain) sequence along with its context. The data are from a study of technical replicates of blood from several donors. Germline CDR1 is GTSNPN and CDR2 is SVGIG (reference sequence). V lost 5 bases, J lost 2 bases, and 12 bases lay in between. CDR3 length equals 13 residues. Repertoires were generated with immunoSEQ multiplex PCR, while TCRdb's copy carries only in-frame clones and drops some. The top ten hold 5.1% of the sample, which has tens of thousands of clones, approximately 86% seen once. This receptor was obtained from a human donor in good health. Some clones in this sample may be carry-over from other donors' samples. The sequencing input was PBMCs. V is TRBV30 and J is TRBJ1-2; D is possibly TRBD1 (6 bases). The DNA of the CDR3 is TGTGCCTGGGGGACGGGGGGCAACTATGGCTACACCTTC. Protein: CAWGTGGNYGYTF.